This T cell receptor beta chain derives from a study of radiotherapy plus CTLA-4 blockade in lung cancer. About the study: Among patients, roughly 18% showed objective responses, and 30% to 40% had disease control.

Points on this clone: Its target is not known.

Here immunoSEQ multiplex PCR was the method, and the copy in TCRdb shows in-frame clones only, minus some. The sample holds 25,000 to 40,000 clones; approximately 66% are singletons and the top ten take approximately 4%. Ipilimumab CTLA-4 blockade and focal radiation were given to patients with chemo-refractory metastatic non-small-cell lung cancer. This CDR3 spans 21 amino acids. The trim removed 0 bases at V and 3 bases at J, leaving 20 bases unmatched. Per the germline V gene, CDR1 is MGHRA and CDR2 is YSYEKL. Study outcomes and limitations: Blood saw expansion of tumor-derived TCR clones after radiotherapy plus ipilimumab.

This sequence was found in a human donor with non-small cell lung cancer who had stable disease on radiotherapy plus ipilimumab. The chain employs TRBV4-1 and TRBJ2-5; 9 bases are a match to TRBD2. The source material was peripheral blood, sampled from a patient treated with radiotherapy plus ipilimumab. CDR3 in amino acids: CASSQEGLTGTSLPHEETQYF. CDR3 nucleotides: TGCGCCAGCAGCCAAGAAGGGCTAACCGGGACTAGCCTACCACACGAAGAGACCCAGTACTTC.